This T cell receptor (beta chain) emerged from a study of shared clonotypes between healthy human individuals. Study information: Sampling drew on donors who were a couple of women and a few men aged 18 to 49. General study results and limits: The study found about 4.6% of naive CD4 clonotypes shared across a handful of donors. Generally, naive subsets came out with larger estimated richness than memory subsets.

Data came from immunoSEQ multiplex PCR; TCRdb stores just in-frame clones and leaves some out. The data show 1.5 million to 1.9 million clones, with around 98% seen just once and roughly 0.42% held by the top ten. This CDR3 spans 16 amino acids. Germline lookup yields CDR1 SGDLS and CDR2 YYNGEE. CD45RA+ naive and CD45RA-negative memory subsets were separated from CD4+ cells. A word on this clone: Its antigen is not identified. One end of the junction does not line up with germline, which may come from a read error.

V and J are TRBV9 and TRBJ2-1, with 9 bases fitting TRBD1. The clonotype originates from a man in his thirties or forties in good health. Sequencing was carried out using naive CD4+ T cells sorted from blood. Subset of the sample: CD45RA+ positively selected. The CDR3 loop reads CASSPTGGASIGSSVF. CDR3 DNA: TGTGCCAGCAGCCCCACAGGGGGCGCCTCCATCGGGAGTAGTGTCTTC. The variable domain in full, with the rest retrieved from reference TRBV9 and TRBJ2-1, is DSGVTQTPKHLITATGQRVTLRCSPRSGDLSVYWYQQSLDQGLQFLIQYYNGEERAKGNILERFSAQQFPDLHSELNLSSLELGDSALYFCASSPTGGASIGSSVFGPGTRLTVL.